Here is one TCR beta chain with its context. The source of the sample is a study of blood T cell repertoires in COVID-19. Whole-study context: T cells, B-cell-depleted T cells, or PBMCs provided the cDNA or gDNA that served as material.

CDR1 and CDR2 (germline): LNHDA, SQIVND (reference sequence). The germline V and J ends were trimmed by 3 bases and 9 bases, with 15 bases remaining between them. The CDR3 is 15 residues long. Repertoires were generated with immunoSEQ multiplex PCR, while TCRdb's copy carries only in-frame clones and drops some. The profile shows 150,000 to 200,000 clones, 80% to 85% of them singletons. The sequence came from a woman aged 80 or older with active or convalescent COVID-19. The genes are TRBV19 and TRBJ1-6; D is unclear. Specimen: peripheral blood. The CDR3 bases are TGTGCCAGTAGTATGGGAGGCGGGGTGAGTTCACCCCTCCACTTT. The encoded protein is CASSMGGGVSSPLHF.